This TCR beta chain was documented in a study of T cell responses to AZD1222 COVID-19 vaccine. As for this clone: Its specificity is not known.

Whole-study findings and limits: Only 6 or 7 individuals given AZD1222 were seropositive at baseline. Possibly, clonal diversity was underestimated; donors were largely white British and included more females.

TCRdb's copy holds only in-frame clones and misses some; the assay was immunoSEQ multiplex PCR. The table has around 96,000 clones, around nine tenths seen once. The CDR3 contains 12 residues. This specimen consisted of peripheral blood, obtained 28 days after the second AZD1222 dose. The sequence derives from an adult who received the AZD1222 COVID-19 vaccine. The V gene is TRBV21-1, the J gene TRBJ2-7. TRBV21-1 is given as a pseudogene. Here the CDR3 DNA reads TGTGCCAGCAGCAAATGCACCTACGAGCAGTACTTC. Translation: CASSKCTYEQYF.